The entry below gives a single T cell receptor beta chain sequence along with its context. The data were obtained in a study of cytomegalovirus exposure and HLA in healthy donors. Trimming stripped 3 bases from V and 3 bases from J, with 6 bases between. The CDR3 is made up of 13 amino acids. Germline V lookup: CDR1 SGHTA, CDR2 FQGNSA. The PCR ran on 60 Vbeta and 13 Jbeta primers. Sequencing used immunoSEQ multiplex PCR; TCRdb keeps in-frame clones, though not all of them. Of 120,000 to 150,000 clones in the sample, about 80% were seen once. The chain carries TRBV7-2 and TRBJ1-3; unclear D gene. The source is a woman in her thirties or forties in good health and CMV-seropositive. Sequencing input: PBMCs. The CDR3 nucleotides read TGTGCCAGCAGCTTGCAGTTTGGAAACACCATATATTTT. Protein sequence: CASSLQFGNTIYF.